The source of this T cell receptor beta chain is a study of blood T cells in healthy people across ages. In the study overall: Per every two T cells, about one barcoded beta molecule was captured by template switching. Study observations and caveats: There were more naive CD4+ cells and higher diversity in long-lived donors than in aged donors.

Comments on this clonotype: Its antigen is undetermined.

Through a sample-barcoded 5' primer and a J-beta primer mix, a second PCR was run for about 6 to 12 cycles. TCRdb re-derived calls from the 5' RACE reads in MiXCR, one entry per CDR3 protein. The sample consists of about 1.5 million distinct CDR3 sequences, roughly 43% of them appearing once. This CDR3 has 15 residues. Germline CDR1 is LGHNA and CDR2 is YSLEER. Peripheral blood samples of 9 to 10 milliliters were drawn from each donor. Isolated PBMCs totaled at least 7 million in each sample. This receptor was taken from a woman aged 18 to 35 in good health. This chain links TRBV4-3 with TRBJ2-1; 10 bases fit TRBD2. The last part of the DNA fits TRBJ2-7 better; the J call may be wrong. Sample: blood. As DNA, the CDR3 is TGCGCCAGCAGCCAATGGCTAGCGGGAGTCTACGAGCAGTACTTC. It encodes CASSQWLAGVYEQYF.